Listed here are 3 T cell receptor beta chains from one sample, sequenced in a study of blood T cell repertoires in COVID-19. Assay used: immunoSEQ multiplex PCR; TCRdb lists only in-frame clones, some missing. The sample has about 49,000 clones; under 85% are singletons. The sample comprised peripheral blood. All receptors come from a human donor in a cohort sampled during active COVID-19.

This clone was seen a few times. This sequence joins TRBV2 and TRBJ1-4; 7 nucleotides match TRBD1. This CDR3 spans 15 amino acids. The ends lost 9 bases at V and 5 bases at J; junction bases unmatched: 12. Germline V gives CDR1 SNHLY, CDR2 FYNNEI. CDR3 nucleotides: TGTGCCAGTTCGGCTAGGGGGCGAGAGAATGAAAAACTGTTTTTT. Amino acids: CASSARGRENEKLFF.

V usage is TRBV7-2 and J usage is TRBJ2-7, with 7 nucleotides matching TRBD1. Germline V gene sequence: CDR1 SGHTA, CDR2 FQGNSA. V lost 4 bases to trimming and J lost 5 bases; unmatched junction nucleotides: 5. This CDR3 has 13 residues. The CDR3 sequence: CASSYDRVDEQYF. CDR3 coding DNA: TGTGCCAGCAGCTACGACAGGGTTGACGAGCAGTACTTC.

This chain joins TRBV6-6 and TRBJ1-1; 9 nucleotides agree with TRBD1. The J segment lost 11 bases and the V segment lost 2 bases, leaving 6 bases of the junction unmatched. CDR1 MNHNY and CDR2 SVGAGI come from the germline V gene (reference sequence). This CDR3 is built from 13 residues. In DNA form, the CDR3 reads TGTGCCAGCAGTTACCGGGACAGGGTATCTGCTTTCTTT. Translated: CASSYRDRVSAFF.